The clone carrying this T cell receptor (beta chain) was seen a few times. What it recognizes is unknown. Genes and germline are mouse. Time point in this sample: mouse harvest day 14 after allogeneic transplant. Each mouse received 10^7 T-cell-depleted marrow cells plus 10^6 splenic CD5+ T cells by tail vein. Tissues came from B6→BALB/c major-mismatch GVHD mice at day 7 or 14. These data come from a study of tissue T cells after allogeneic stem cell transplantation. Broader study findings: Within patients, tissue anatomy strongly shaped TCR repertoire composition. Alloreactivity or antigen specificity of tissue TCRs was not determined; some clones might be host cells.

Sequencing used immunoSEQ multiplex PCR; TCRdb keeps in-frame clones, though not all of them. The sample holds about 2,200 clones, less than 50% seen once. Sequenced material: lymph node tissue. The source is a female BALB/c mouse given C57BL/6 T cells with graft-versus-host disease after an allogeneic hematopoietic cell transplant.

Incomplete CDR3 DNA: TGTGCCAGCAGTCCCGGGCTCGAAAGATTATTT. This sequence encodes CASSPGLERLF. The whole CDR3 protein reads CASSPGLERLFF. The chain is built from TRBV26 and TRBJ1-4; no firm D call. The CDR3 end is not reached by the read, which stops 1 residue before it; the germline J gene fills it in. Trimming removed 4 bases at V and 7 bases at J, with 7 bases between. CDR1 is KGHPV and CDR2 is FQNQEV in the germline V gene (reference sequence). CDR3 length: 12 amino acids.